A single TCR beta chain is shown here with its context. No conserved phenylalanine or tryptophan ends this CDR3, so it is likely a read error. Sorting selected naive CD8 T cells with a CD8+CD4-CCR7+CD45RA+ phenotype. This record belongs to a study of molecular identifiers for immune sequencing clone quantification. Using its own MiXCR run on the PCR reads, TCRdb lists one record per CDR3 protein. The profile covers roughly 100,000 distinct CDR3 sequences, with 35% appearing a single time and roughly 10% taken by the ten largest. Between the trimmed V and J ends, which lost 5 bases and 0 bases, there was a span of 7 bases. CDR3 length: 13 amino acids. The germline V gene has CDR1 MNHEY and CDR2 SMNVEV (reference sequence).

The J gene is TRBJ1-1, the V gene TRBV27; D call uncertain. Specimen: naive CD8+ T cells from blood, with Jurkat cell RNA spiked in. Subset: FACS-sorted CD8+CD4-CCR7+CD45RA+ naive T cells. The TCR comes from a human donor in good health. Some libraries in this study had Jurkat cell RNA spiked in. The CDR3 sequence is CASSLALNTEAFI. The CDR3 DNA reads TGTGCCAGCAGTCTCGCATTGAACACTGAAGCTTTCATT.